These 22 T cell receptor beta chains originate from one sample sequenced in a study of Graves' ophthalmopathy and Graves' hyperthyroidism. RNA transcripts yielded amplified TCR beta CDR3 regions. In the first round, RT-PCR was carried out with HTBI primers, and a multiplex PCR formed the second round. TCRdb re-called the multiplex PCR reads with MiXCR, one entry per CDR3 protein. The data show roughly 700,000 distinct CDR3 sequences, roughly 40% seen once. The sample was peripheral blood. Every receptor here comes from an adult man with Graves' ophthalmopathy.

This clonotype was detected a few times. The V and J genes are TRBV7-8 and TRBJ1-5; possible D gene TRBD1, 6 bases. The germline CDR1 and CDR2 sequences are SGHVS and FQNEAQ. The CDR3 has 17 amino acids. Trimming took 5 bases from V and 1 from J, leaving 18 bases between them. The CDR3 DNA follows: TGTGCCAGCAGCCCCCCCCCAGGGGTCGCCAGCAATCAGCCCCAGCATTTT. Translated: CASSPPPGVASNQPQHF.

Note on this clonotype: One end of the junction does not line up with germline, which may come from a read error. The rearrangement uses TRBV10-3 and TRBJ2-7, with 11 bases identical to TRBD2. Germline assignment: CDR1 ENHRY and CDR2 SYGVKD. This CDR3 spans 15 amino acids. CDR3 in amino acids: CASSPGTSGAGEQYF. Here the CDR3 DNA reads TGTGCCAGCAGTCCCGGGACTAGCGGTGCGGGGGAGCAGTACTTC.

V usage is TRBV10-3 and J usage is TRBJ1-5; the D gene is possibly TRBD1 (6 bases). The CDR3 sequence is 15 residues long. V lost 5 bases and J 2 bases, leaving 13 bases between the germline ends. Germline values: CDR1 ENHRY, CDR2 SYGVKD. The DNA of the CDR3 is TGTGCCATCAGTTTGAGGTCAGGGGGCAATCAGCCCCAGCATTTT. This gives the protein CAISLRSGGNQPQHF.

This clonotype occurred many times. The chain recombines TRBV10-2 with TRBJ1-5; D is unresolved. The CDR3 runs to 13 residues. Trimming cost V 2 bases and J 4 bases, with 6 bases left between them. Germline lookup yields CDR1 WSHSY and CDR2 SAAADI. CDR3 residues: CASSEGPNQPQHF. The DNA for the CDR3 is TGCGCCAGCAGTGAGGGCCCGAATCAGCCCCAGCATTTT.

The CDR3 nucleotides are TGTGCCAGCAGCTTATCCGGAGATGATTATGGCTACACCTTC. Amino acids: CASSLSGDDYGYTF. J is TRBJ1-2 and V is TRBV7-9; no definite D call. Germline-derived CDR1 and CDR2 are SEHNR and FQNEAQ (reference sequence). Deletions cut 2 bases from V and 5 bases from J, with 12 bases between. The CDR3 has 14 amino acids.

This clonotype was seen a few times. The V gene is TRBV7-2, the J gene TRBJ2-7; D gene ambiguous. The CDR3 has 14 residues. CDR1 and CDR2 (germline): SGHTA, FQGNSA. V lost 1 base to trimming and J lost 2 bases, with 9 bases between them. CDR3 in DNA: TGTGCCAGCAGCTTAGACCTTTCGGCCTACGAGCAGTACTTC. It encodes CASSLDLSAYEQYF.

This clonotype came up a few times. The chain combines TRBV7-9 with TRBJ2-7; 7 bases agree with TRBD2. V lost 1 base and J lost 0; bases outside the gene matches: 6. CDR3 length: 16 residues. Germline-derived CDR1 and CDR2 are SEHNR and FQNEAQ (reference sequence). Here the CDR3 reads CASSLVPSGSSYEQYF. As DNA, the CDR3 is TGTGCCAGCAGCTTAGTTCCTAGCGGAAGCTCCTACGAGCAGTACTTC.

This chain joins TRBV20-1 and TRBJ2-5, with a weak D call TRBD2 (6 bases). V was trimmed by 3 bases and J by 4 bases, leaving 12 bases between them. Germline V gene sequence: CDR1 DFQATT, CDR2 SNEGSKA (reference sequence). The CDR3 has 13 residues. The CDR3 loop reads CSASGRTRETQYF. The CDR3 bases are TGCAGTGCTAGTGGGAGGACAAGAGAGACCCAGTACTTC.

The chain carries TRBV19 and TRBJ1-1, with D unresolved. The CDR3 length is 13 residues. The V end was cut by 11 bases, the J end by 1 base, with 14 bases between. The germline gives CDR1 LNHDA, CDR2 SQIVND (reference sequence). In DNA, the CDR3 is TGTGCCTGGGTTACACGAGGGAACACTGAAGCTTTCTTT. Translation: CAWVTRGNTEAFF.

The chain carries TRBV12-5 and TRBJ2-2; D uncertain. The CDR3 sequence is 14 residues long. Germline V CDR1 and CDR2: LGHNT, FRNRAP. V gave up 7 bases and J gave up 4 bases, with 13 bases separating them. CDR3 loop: CASAFGPSTGELFF. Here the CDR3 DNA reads TGTGCTAGTGCCTTCGGGCCTAGCACCGGGGAGCTGTTTTTT.

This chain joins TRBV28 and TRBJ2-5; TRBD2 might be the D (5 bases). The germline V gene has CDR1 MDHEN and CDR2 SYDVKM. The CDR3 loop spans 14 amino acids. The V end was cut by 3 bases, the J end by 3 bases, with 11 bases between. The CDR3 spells CASSLFGVEETQYF. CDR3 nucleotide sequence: TGTGCCAGCAGTTTGTTCGGGGTTGAAGAGACCCAGTACTTC.

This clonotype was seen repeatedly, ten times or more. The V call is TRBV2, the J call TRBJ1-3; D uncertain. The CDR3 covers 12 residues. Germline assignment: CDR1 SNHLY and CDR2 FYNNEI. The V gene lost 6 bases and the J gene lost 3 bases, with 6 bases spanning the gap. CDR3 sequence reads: CASSRLGNTIYF. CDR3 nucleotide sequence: TGTGCCAGCAGCCGACTTGGAAACACCATATATTTT.

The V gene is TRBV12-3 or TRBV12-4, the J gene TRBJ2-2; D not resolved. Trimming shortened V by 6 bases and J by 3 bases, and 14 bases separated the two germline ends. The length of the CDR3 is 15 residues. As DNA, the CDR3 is TGTGCCAGCAGGCCAACGGTTCGAGACACCGGGGAGCTGTTTTTT. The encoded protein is CASRPTVRDTGELFF.

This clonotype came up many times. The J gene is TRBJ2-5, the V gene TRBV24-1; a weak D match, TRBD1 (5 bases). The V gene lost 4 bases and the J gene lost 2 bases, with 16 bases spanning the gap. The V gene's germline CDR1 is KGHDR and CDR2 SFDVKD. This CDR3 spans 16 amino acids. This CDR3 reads CATSDSYLGAQETQYF. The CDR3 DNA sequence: TGTGCCACCAGTGACTCTTATCTAGGGGCACAAGAGACCCAGTACTTC.

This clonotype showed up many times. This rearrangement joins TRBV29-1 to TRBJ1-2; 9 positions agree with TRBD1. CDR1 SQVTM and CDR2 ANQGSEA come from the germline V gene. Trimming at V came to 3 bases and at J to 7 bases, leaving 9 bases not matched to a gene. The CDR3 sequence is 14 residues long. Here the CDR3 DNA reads TGCAGCGTTGAGGGGGGACAGGGCGTGGCTGGCTACACCTTC. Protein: CSVEGGQGVAGYTF.

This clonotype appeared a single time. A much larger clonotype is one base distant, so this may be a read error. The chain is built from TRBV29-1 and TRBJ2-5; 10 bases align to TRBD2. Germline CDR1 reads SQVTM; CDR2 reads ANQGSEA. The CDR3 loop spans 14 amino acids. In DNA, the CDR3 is TGCAGAGCAATAATAGCGGGAGGACAAGAGACCCAGTACTTC. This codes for CRAIIAGGQETQYF.

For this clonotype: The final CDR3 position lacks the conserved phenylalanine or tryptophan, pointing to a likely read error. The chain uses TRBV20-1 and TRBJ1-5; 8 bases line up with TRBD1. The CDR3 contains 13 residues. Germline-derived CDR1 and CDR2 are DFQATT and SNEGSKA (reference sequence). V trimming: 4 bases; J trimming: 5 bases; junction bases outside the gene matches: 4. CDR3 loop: CSATGQGYQPQHL. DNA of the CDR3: TGCAGTGCTACTGGACAGGGCTATCAGCCCCAGCATCTT.

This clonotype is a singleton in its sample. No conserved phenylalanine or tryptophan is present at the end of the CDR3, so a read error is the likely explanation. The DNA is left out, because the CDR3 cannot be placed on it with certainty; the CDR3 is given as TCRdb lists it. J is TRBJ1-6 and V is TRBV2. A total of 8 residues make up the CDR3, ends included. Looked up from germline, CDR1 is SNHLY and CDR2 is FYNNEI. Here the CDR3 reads CASTDPGG.

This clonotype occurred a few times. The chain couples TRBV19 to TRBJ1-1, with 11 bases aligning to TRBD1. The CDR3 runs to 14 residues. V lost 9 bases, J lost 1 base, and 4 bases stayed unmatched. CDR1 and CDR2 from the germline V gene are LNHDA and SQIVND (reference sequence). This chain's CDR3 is CASGQGAPNTEAFF. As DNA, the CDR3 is TGTGCCAGCGGACAGGGGGCGCCGAACACTGAAGCTTTCTTT.

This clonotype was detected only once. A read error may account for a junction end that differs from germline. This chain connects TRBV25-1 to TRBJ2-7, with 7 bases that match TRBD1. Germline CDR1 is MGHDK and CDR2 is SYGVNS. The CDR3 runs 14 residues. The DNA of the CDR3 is TGTGCCAGCAGCCCCCTCCGGGACAGCTACGAGCAGTGCTTC. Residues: CASSPLRDSYEQCF.

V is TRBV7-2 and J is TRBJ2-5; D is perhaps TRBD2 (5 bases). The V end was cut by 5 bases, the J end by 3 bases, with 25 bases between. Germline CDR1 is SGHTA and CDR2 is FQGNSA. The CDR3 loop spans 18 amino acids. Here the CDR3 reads CASSPRPHTRRQEETQYF. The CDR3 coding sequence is TGTGCCAGCAGCCCCCGTCCCCACACTAGGCGCCAGGAAGAGACCCAGTACTTC.

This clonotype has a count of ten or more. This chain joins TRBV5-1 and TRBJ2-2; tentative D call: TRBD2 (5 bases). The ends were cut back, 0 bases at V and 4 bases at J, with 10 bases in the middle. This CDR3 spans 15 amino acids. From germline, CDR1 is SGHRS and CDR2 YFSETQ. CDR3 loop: CASSLGPGGTGELFF. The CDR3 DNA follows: TGCGCCAGCAGCTTGGGACCCGGAGGCACCGGGGAGCTGTTTTTT.